The rows below give T cell receptor beta chains drawn from one sample of a study of CD8+CD57+ T cells in acquired aplastic anemia. MiXCR, run by TCRdb on the reads, gives a single entry per CDR3 protein. The sample consists of about 200,000 distinct CDR3 sequences, over 40% of them appearing once. The material sequenced was sorted CD4+, CD8+, or CD8+CD57+ T cells (not recorded which) from PBMCs. The receptors here all came from a human donor with aplastic anemia. Both conserved end residues are part of each CDR3. The D gene is left open where the match is weak. Expanded clones are given a class, and other clones once, few, many or no size at all.

>TRBJ2-2|TRBV4-1|-|few
TGCGCCAGCAGCCTTCGGGGGACCGCAACGAGGGACACCGGGGAGCTGTTTTTT
CASSLRGTATRDTGELFF
>TRBJ2-3|TRBV5-1|TRBD1|many
TGCGCCAGCAGCTTCGGGGACAGGTCGGCCACAGATACGCAGTATTTT
CASSFGDRSATDTQYF
>TRBJ2-3|TRBV12-5|TRBD2|many
TGTGCTAGTGGTTCCGGACTAGCGGGGGGCACAGATACGCAGTATTTT
CASGSGLAGGTDTQYF
>TRBJ2-1|TRBV7-6|-|few
TGTGCCAGCAGCTTAGGGACCCTAAGCTCCTACAATGAGCAGTTCTTC
CASSLGTLSSYNEQFF
>TRBJ1-3|TRBV7-2|TRBD1|-
TGTGCCAGCAGCCCCCGGACAGGGAATCCTGGAAACACCATATATTTT
CASSPRTGNPGNTIYF
>TRBJ2-1|TRBV7-6|-|-
TGTGCCAGCAGCTACGGAGTCTTCAATGAGCAGTTCTTC
CASSYGVFNEQFF
>TRBJ2-7|TRBV12-3/TRBV12-4|-|few
TGTGCCATCACCAACTCCCTGCCGACCTACGAGCAGTACTTC
CAITNSLPTYEQYF
>TRBJ2-3|TRBV25-1|TRBD2|few
TGTGCCAGCAGTGCCCTAGCGGGAGCGGGGGAGGATACGCAGTATTTT
CASSALAGAGEDTQYF
>TRBJ2-7|TRBV20-1|TRBD1|once
TGCAGTGCTAGAAACCCGGGACAGGGGGCGCTGGAGCAGTACTTC
CSARNPGQGALEQYF
>TRBJ1-2|TRBV19|-|-
TGTGCCAGTACCCCTGACAGTTACTATGGCTACACCTTC
CASTPDSYYGYTF
>TRBJ1-6|TRBV19|TRBD1|-
TGTGCCAGTACGGCGGGACAGTTAAATTCACCCCTCCACTTT
CASTAGQLNSPLHF
>TRBJ1-5|TRBV28|-|many
TGTGCCAGCAGCTTTTTGTATCAGCCCCAGCATTTT
CASSFLYQPQHF
>TRBJ1-1|TRBV5-8|-|many
TGTGCCAGCAGCTTAAAGGACGCCGAAGCTTTCTTT
CASSLKDAEAFF
>TRBJ2-7|TRBV7-2|TRBD1|many
TGTGCCAGCAGCGCCGGGACAGGGGTTTACGAGCAGTACTTC
CASSAGTGVYEQYF
>TRBJ2-5|TRBV5-1|TRBD1|many
TGCGCCAGCAGCTCACAGGGGGGAGAGACCCAGTACTTC
CASSSQGGETQYF
>TRBJ1-5|TRBV7-8|TRBD1|-
TGTGCCAGCAGCTTCTCGACAGGGAGGGGTATTCAGCCCCAGCATTTT
CASSFSTGRGIQPQHF
>TRBJ2-7|TRBV10-1|-|-
TGCGCCAGCAGAGGAGGTCAGATAGGCTCCTACGGGCAGTACTTC
CASRGGQIGSYGQYF
>TRBJ1-1|TRBV20-1|-|-
TGCAGTGCCCCCAGGAGCAGCGGGATGAACACTGAAGCTTTCTTT
CSAPRSSGMNTEAFF
>TRBJ2-5|TRBV11-2|TRBD1|many
TGTGCCAGCAGCTCGACAGGGGACGTTAGAAAGACCCAGTACTTC
CASSSTGDVRKTQYF
>TRBJ1-1|TRBV7-6|TRBD1|many
TGTGCCAGCAGCCAAAGACCCCAGACAGGGAGGGGCACTGAAGCTTTCTTT
CASSQRPQTGRGTEAFF
>TRBJ1-1|TRBV9|-|many
TGTGCCAGCAGCACCCGACAGGTGAACACTGAAGCTTTCTTT
CASSTRQVNTEAFF
>TRBJ2-7|TRBV9|-|-
TGTGCCAGCAGCGTAGTAGGGTCGGGCGAGCAGTACTTC
CASSVVGSGEQYF
>TRBJ2-3|TRBV25-1|TRBD1|-
TGTGCCAGCAGTGATTTTGCAGGCGGGACAGGGTATGGGGATACGCAGTATTTT
CASSDFAGGTGYGDTQYF
>TRBJ2-7|TRBV6-1|-|-
TGTGCCAGCAGGGTTCCGGGACACTCCTACGAGCAGTACTTC
CASRVPGHSYEQYF
>TRBJ2-3|TRBV11-3|TRBD2|-
TGTGCCAGCAGTGCCTCTTTTGCGGGAGGATCCAGCACAGATACGCAGTATTTT
CASSASFAGGSSTDTQYF
>TRBJ2-1|TRBV10-1|TRBD1|many
TGCGCCAGCAGTGAGTCAGGGGGCCGGGCTGAGCAGTTCTTC
CASSESGGRAEQFF
>TRBJ1-2|TRBV3-1|-|many
TGTGCCAGCAGCCAAGATAAGGGAGGCTACACCTTC
CASSQDKGGYTF
>TRBJ2-5|TRBV7-9|TRBD2|-
TGTGCCAGCAGCCCCTCGCGGAGCGGGAGGGAGACCCAGTACTTC
CASSPSRSGRETQYF
>TRBJ1-1|TRBV3-1|TRBD1|few
TGTGCCAGCAGCCCCGGACAGGGCGCTGAAGCTTTCTTT
CASSPGQGAEAFF
>TRBJ2-7|TRBV6-5|-|many
TGTGCCAGCAGTGCTCGTGGGCGGACCTACGAGCAGTACTTC
CASSARGRTYEQYF
>TRBJ1-6|TRBV11-2|-|many
TGTGCCAGCAGCCTCGGACAGCTAAATTCACCCCTCCACTTT
CASSLGQLNSPLHF
>TRBJ1-6|TRBV19|TRBD1|-
TGTGCCAGTAGTATCGACAGGGAAAGCAATCAGCCCCTCCACTTT
CASSIDRESNQPLHF
>TRBJ1-1|TRBV7-9|-|-
TGTGCCAGCAGCTTTAGGCTCTCGCACACTGAAGCTTTCTTT
CASSFRLSHTEAFF
>TRBJ2-5|TRBV7-9|TRBD2|few
TGTGCCAGCAGCTTGGGAGGGCAAACGAGGACCCAGTACTTC
CASSLGGQTRTQYF
>TRBJ1-2|TRBV4-1|TRBD1|-
TGCGCCAGCAGCCCTGGACAGGGGGCATCCTATGGCTACACCTTC
CASSPGQGASYGYTF
>TRBJ2-5|TRBV10-1|TRBD2|many
TGCGCCAGCAGCGGTCCTGGGGGGGGGACGCAAGAGACCCAGTACTTC
CASSGPGGGTQETQYF
>TRBJ2-3|TRBV5-1|-|-
TGCGCCAGCAATGGGGGGCAGGCAACAGATACGCAGTATTTT
CASNGGQATDTQYF
>TRBJ2-1|TRBV7-7|-|once
TGTGCTAGCAGCTTAGCGCTAGGGGACAATGAGCAGTTCTTC
CASSLALGDNEQFF
>TRBJ1-1|TRBV3-1|-|-
TGTGCCAGCAGCCAAGTCAGAGTTAGGGGCACTGAAGCTTTCTTT
CASSQVRVRGTEAFF
>TRBJ1-2|TRBV12-5|-|-
TGTGCTAGTGGTCCCGGGCCCCCTAACTATGGCTACACCTTC
CASGPGPPNYGYTF
>TRBJ1-5|TRBV28|-|few
TGTGCCAGCAGTGTACAGGGTGGAAGCAATCAGCCCCAGCATTTT
CASSVQGGSNQPQHF
>TRBJ1-2|TRBV19|-|many
TGTGCCAGTACTTATCCGGGGGGCGGATCCGACCTCTACACCTTC
CASTYPGGGSDLYTF
>TRBJ2-3|TRBV19|-|-
-
CASSYIGGNTGELFFGVTQYF
>TRBJ2-5|TRBV7-8|TRBD1|once
TGTGCCAGCACCGAGGACAGGGTAAACCAAGAGACCCAGTACTTC
CASTEDRVNQETQYF
>TRBJ1-3|TRBV5-8|-|few
TGTGCCAGCAGCTTCACAGGGCTAATCTCTGGAAACACCATATATTTT
CASSFTGLISGNTIYF
>TRBJ2-7|TRBV20-1|TRBD1|few
TGCAGTGCTAGAGAGCAGGGACAGGGGGGCGTCGAGCAGTACTTC
CSAREQGQGGVEQYF
>TRBJ1-1|TRBV9|-|-
TGTGCCAGCAGCGTAGACGGGACTGAAGCTTTCTTT
CASSVDGTEAFF
>TRBJ1-1|TRBV2|-|-
TGTGCCAGCAGTGGAATAGGAGTAAAATTTAACACTGAAGCTTTCTTT
CASSGIGVKFNTEAFF
>TRBJ1-5|TRBV7-9|-|-
TGTGCCAGCAGCAAGGGGACAAAGAGCGATCAGCCCCAGCATTTT
CASSKGTKSDQPQHF
>TRBJ2-2|TRBV20-1|-|many
TGCAGTGCTAGGGGTCCGAGGAACACCGGGGAGCTGTTTTTT
CSARGPRNTGELFF
>TRBJ2-7|TRBV7-8|TRBD1|-
TGTGCCAGCAGCCTTTCGGGACAGGGTCCCCACGAGCAGTACTTC
CASSLSGQGPHEQYF
>TRBJ1-1|TRBV6-5|-|many
TGTGCCAGCAGTTACTCGCGGGGTACTGAAGCTTTCTTT
CASSYSRGTEAFF
>TRBJ1-1|TRBV9|-|many
TGTGCCAGCAGCGTAGGACAAGTGGCGAACACTGAAGCTTTCTTT
CASSVGQVANTEAFF